This TCR beta chain comes out of a study of T cells in localized non-small cell lung cancer. TCRdb's table, derived via immunoSEQ multiplex PCR, lists solely in-frame clones and lacks some. The sample has roughly 38,000 clones, around 87% seen once. The receptor comes from a man aged 18 to 49 with stage I lung adenocarcinoma. The sequencing used peripheral blood, collected before any cancer treatment.

In DNA form, the CDR3 reads TGTGCCAGCAGTTTAGACTACGAGCAGTACTTC. Its translation is CASSLDYEQYF. The chain employs TRBV28 and TRBJ2-7; D ambiguous. The germline V gene has CDR1 MDHEN and CDR2 SYDVKM. Trimming cost V 2 bases and J 3 bases, with 2 bases left between them. The CDR3 loop spans 11 amino acids.